This record looks at one TCR beta chain sequence and its context. The sample is drawn from a study of blood T cell repertoires in COVID-19. About the study: There were acute and convalescent COVID-19 samples, and they came from the United States, Italy and Spain.

The CDR3 has 15 amino acids. In germline, CDR1 is SGHRS, CDR2 YFSETQ. With 4 bases clipped from V and 8 bases from J, the junction kept 14 bases outside the gene matches. In the original analysis: Quantification of nucleated cells was approximated via reference gene primer amplification. Some clones are missing from TCRdb's copy, which holds only in-frame ones; the method was immunoSEQ multiplex PCR. Clonal size and the V and J genes are those of that table, whereas D and trimming came from the DNA. The sample has 150,000 to 200,000 clones, 70% to 90% seen once; the top ten hold more than 1%. V gene TRBV5-1 combines with J gene TRBJ1-1; TRBD1 aligns across 7 bases. The TCR originated in a man aged 35-49 years with acute or convalescent COVID-19. The material sequenced was peripheral blood. CDR3 region: CASSPTGFDSSEAFF. CDR3 nucleotide sequence: TGCGCCAGCAGCCCGACAGGGTTTGATTCGTCGGAAGCTTTCTTT.